This T cell receptor beta chain is drawn from a study of vaccination and CD4 T cells after COVID-19 (dated 2022 in TCRdb). In terms of the full investigation: Six males and four females were included in the convalescent cohort, with two Hispanic individuals, seven Caucasians, two Asians and one multiracial person represented. At the TCR clonotype level, an earlier paper using these donors assessed memory CD4+ T cell crossreactivity between SARS-CoV-2 and common cold coronavirus spike proteins. Culture stimuli were overlapping spike peptide pools from SARS-CoV-2 and from the common cold coronaviruses HCoV-NL63, HCoV-OC43 and HCoV-229E. Post-COVID blood samples from convalescent patients were collected a median of approximately 93 days after diagnosis, with a range of 35 to 161 days. Participants got two doses of the Pfizer-BioNTech BNT162b2 vaccine (n=8) or two doses of the Moderna mRNA-1273 vaccine (n=2). In over 8 COVID-19 convalescent patients and a handful of infection-naive healthy vaccine recipients, researchers compared the spike-specific CD4+ TCR repertoire from before mRNA vaccination with the repertoire from after. Post-vaccine blood samples were obtained a median of around 67 days after the second vaccine dose, with a range of roughly 12 to 250 days. In control cultures, a CEFX viral epitope pool was used as positive control, an HIV-1 Nef peptide pool was used as negative control, or no peptide was added. On the study overall, not on this receptor specifically: Although the median number of SARS-CoV-2-reactive clonotypes went up from roughly 20 after infection to around 40 after vaccination, the increase was not significant. In convalescent patients, nearly all vaccine-specific clones (304 of 307) were found to be mono-reactive for SARS-CoV-2 spike rather than cross-reactive with common cold coronaviruses. Only a relatively small number of convalescent patients were included in the study, and early timepoints following natural infection were not analyzed. Among convalescent patients, a median about 86% of the SARS-CoV-2-reactive clones seen after vaccination appeared only after vaccination, which suggests priming specific to the vaccine.

The treatment or condition tag for this specimen amounts to: roughly 10-day PBMC culture with coronavirus spike peptide pools or control peptides (ViraFEST assay). CD4+ T cells from unexposed donors were collected before the COVID-19 pandemic (2011-2018). The ViraFEST assay was used in the study, in which antigen-specific T cells were expanded with peptide pools and expanded clonotypes were subsequently identified by TCR sequencing. Roughly 2 million PBMCs per well were cultured in IMDM with about 5% human AB serum and 8.5 to 10 IU/ml IL-2, plus 10 ug/ml peptide pools. On days 3 and 7, half of the culture medium was replaced with fresh IL-2-containing medium. After 10 days of culture, CD4+ T cells were isolated by negative selection with the EasySep CD4+ T cell isolation kit. As cell numbers permitted, CD4+ T cells from unexposed donors were tested for reactivity to SARS-CoV-2 S and N and to four common cold coronavirus spike pools. Ficoll-Paque Plus gradient centrifugation was used to isolate PBMCs from whole blood, and the isolated PBMCs were then either used fresh or cryopreserved at -140C. Triplicate wells were generally used for each culture condition. Leukapheresis product for the unexposed donors was bought commercially.

This clonotype was seen a handful of times. No cognate antigen has been identified for it. No much larger clone exists at a distance of one base, and base qualities are not known. Library method: PCR. At the Johns Hopkins FTIC core, DNA from the cultured CD4+ T cells underwent TCR sequencing with the Oncomine TCR Beta short-read assay. The QIAamp micro DNA kit was used to extract genomic DNA from the cultured CD4+ T cells. Oncomine TCR Beta libraries from cultured CD4+ T cells were pooled using unique dual indexes and sequenced on an Illumina iSeq 100. Turning to the authors' computational methods: Non-productive sequences were removed, and CDR3s not starting with C, not ending with F or W, or shorter than 7 amino acids were discarded. The MANAFEST web application was used to identify antigen-specific clonotypes by comparing peptide-stimulated wells against reference wells and other culture wells. An FDR below 0.05, an odds ratio above 5, and a productive frequency above 0.1% in at least two of three replicate wells were required for clones to be considered positive. A clonotype counted as cross-reactive if it showed significant expansion both in the SARS-CoV-2 spike wells and in at least one common cold coronavirus spike condition. CDR3 homology was assessed with Levenshtein distances (stringdist) and unrooted phylogenetic trees (ape) in R version 3.6.1. The public sequencing data were trimmed at Q25 with fastp and processed into clonotypes with MiXCR by TCRdb, which kept only in-frame beta chains. Under each unique CDR3 protein, matching rows form one entry showing the most common genes and DNA. These V and J calls rely on TCRdb rather than the paper's analysis. This sample has thousands of distinct CDR3 sequences in its table, and around 48% of those were observed once. The ten biggest clones cover 55% to 70% of the sample.

CDR1 and CDR2 are drawn from the germline V gene (reference sequence): LNHNV, YYDKDF. Its CDR3 holds 16 amino acids, cysteine through phenylalanine. The entry retains the CDR3 DNA only, 48 bases that are in frame from base 1. A distance of 17 bases separates the germline ends of V and J, which lose 4 bases and 2 bases respectively. Material for sequencing was CD4+ T cells from blood, cultured in vitro. Recombination linked TRBV15 to TRBJ2-5; matching of 5 bases hints at TRBD2 as the D gene. The receptor comes from a human donor in good health. The CDR3 corresponds to CATSKIEGGGQETQYF. Read as DNA, the sequence is TGTGCCACCAGCAAGATCGAGGGTGGTGGTCAAGAGACCCAGTACTTC.